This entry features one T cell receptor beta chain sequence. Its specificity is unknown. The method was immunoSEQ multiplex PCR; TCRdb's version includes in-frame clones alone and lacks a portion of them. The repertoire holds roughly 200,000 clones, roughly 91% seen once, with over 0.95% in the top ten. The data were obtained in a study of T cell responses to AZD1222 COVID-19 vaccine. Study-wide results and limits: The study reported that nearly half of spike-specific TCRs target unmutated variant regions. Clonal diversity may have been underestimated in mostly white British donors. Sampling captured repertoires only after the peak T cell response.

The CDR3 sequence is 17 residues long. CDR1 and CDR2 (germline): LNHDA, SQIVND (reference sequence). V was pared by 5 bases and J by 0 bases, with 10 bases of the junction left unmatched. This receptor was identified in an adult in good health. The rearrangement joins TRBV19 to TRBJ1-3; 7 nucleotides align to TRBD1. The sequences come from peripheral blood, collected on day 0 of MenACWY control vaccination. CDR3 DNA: TGTGCCAGTAGTCTACCGACAGGGATCGCCTCTGGAAACACCATATATTTT. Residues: CASSLPTGIASGNTIYF.